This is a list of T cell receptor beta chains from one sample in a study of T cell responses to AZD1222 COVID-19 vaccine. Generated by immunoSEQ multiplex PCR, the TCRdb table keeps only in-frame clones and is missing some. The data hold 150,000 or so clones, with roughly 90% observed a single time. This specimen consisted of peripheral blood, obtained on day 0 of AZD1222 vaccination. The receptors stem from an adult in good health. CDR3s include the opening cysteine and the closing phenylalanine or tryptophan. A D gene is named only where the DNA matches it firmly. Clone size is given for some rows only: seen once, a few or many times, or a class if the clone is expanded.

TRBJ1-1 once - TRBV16 CASSQIRWNTEAFF TGTGCCAGCAGCCAGATAAGGTGGAACACTGAAGCTTTCTTT
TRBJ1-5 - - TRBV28 CASSLGGQPQHF TGTGCCAGCAGTTTAGGGGGTCAGCCCCAGCATTTT
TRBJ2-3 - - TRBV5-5 CASSSYTTDTQYF TGTGCCAGCAGCTCCTACACCACAGATACGCAGTATTTT
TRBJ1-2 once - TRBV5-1 CASSLGQTYGYTF TGCGCCAGCAGCTTGGGCCAGACCTATGGCTACACCTTC
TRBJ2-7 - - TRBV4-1 CASSQDQGTHYEQYF TGCGCCAGCAGCCAAGATCAGGGGACTCACTACGAGCAGTACTTC
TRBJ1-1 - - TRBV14 CASSPLNTEAFF TGTGCCAGCAGCCCTCTAAACACTGAAGCTTTCTTT
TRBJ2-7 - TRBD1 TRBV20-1 CSASWDRGNEQYF TGCAGTGCTAGTTGGGACAGGGGAAACGAGCAGTACTTC
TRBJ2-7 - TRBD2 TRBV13 CASSSPLAEGKYF TGTGCCAGCAGTTCCCCTCTAGCGGAGGGGAAGTACTTC
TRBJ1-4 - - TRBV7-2 CASSLGGQNEKLFF TGTGCCAGCAGCTTAGGAGGACAGAATGAAAAACTGTTTTTT
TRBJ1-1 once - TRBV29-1 CSVPGGKGRTEAFF TGCAGCGTCCCGGGGGGCAAGGGGAGAACTGAAGCTTTCTTT
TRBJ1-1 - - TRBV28 CASSFQLGGNTEAFF TGTGCCAGCAGTTTCCAACTTGGGGGGAACACTGAAGCTTTCTTT
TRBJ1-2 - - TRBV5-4 CASSLEGGYTF TGTGCCAGCAGCTTGGAGGGGGGCTACACCTTC